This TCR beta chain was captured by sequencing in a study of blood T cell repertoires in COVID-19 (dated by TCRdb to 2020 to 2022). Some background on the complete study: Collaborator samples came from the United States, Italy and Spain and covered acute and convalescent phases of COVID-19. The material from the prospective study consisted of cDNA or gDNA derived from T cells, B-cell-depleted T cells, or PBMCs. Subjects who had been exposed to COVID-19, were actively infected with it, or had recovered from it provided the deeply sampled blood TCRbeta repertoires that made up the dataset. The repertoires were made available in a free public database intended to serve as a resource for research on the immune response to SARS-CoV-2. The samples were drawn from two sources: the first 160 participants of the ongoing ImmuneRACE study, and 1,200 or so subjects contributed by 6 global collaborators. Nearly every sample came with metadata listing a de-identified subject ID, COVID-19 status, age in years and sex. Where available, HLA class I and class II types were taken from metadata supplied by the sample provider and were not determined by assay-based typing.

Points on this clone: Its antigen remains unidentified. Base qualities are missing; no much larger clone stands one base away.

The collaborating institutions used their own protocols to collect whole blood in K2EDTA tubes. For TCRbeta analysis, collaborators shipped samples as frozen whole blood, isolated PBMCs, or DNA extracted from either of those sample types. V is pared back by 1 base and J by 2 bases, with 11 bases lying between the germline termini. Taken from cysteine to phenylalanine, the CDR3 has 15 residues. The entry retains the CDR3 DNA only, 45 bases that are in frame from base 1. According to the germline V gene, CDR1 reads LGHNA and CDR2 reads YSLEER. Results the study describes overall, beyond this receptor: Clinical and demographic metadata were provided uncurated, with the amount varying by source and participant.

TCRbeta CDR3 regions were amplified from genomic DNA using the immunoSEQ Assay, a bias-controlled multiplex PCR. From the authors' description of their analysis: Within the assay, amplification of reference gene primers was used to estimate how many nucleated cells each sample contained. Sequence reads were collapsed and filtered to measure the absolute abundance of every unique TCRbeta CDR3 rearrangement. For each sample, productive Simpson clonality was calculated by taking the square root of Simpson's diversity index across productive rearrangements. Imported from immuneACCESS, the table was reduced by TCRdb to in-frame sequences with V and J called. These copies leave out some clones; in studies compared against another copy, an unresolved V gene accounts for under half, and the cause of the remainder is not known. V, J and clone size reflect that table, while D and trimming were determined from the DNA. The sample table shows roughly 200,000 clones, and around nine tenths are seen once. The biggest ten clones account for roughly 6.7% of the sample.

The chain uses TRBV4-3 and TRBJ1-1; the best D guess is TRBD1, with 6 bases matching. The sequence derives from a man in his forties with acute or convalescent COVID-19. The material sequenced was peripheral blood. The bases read TGCGCCAGCAGCCAAGTTTTAGGGGGAAACACTGAAGCTTTCTTT. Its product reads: CASSQVLGGNTEAFF.